The clone carrying this T cell receptor (beta chain) was observed a few times. Antigen: not known. This sample includes further DNA sequences coding for the same CDR3. The data were taken from a study of beta chain features in type 1 diabetes. Findings and limits, study-wide: Shortening of TCRB CDR3s, moderate but significant, appeared in all four CD4+ subsets of Type 1 diabetes patients.

Reverse transcription of all isolated RNA meant that expressed TCRB transcripts were sequenced. The data were produced by immunoSEQ multiplex PCR, yet TCRdb's version contains in-frame clones alone and is incomplete. The sample carries 680,000 or so clones, 13% recorded once. Germline CDR1 and CDR2: SGDLS and YYNGEE. The CDR3 consists of 14 residues. The V end was cut by 0 bases, the J end by 4 bases, with 10 bases between. The receptor was derived from a man aged 18 to 29 with type 1 diabetes. The chain carries TRBV9 and TRBJ1-2; D is undetermined. The specimen was naive CD4+ T cells from blood. The CDR3 loop is CASSVVSEPYGYTF. CDR3 DNA sequence: TGTGCCAGCAGCGTAGTATCTGAGCCCTATGGCTACACCTTC.